The 21 T cell receptor beta chains given below trace back to one sample, sequenced in a study of shared clonotypes between healthy human individuals. The assay was immunoSEQ multiplex PCR, and TCRdb's table has in-frame clones only and misses some. Found here are about 560,000 clones, roughly 79% of them singletons; the top ten hold around 12%. The material sequenced was PBMCs. The receptor set was obtained from a middle-aged woman in good health. Some clones in this sample may be carry-over from other donors' samples.

The chain links TRBV29-1 to TRBJ2-1, with D possibly being TRBD1 or TRBD2 (6 bases each). CDR3 size: 12 residues. Germline V gene data show CDR1 as SQVTM and CDR2 as ANQGSEA. V was trimmed by 4 bases and J by 8 bases, leaving 12 bases between them. The CDR3 bases are TGCAGCGTTGTCAGGGGAGGCGATGAGCAGTTCTTC. The encoded protein is CSVVRGGDEQFF.

This rearrangement joins TRBV7-9 to TRBJ2-4; no reliable D call. The CDR3 consists of 16 residues. Per the germline V gene, CDR1 is SEHNR and CDR2 is FQNEAQ (reference sequence). V lost 0 bases and J lost 1, with 10 bases in between. The CDR3 sequence is CASSLAHSEAKNIQYF. The CDR3 DNA reads TGTGCCAGCAGCTTAGCGCACTCGGAGGCCAAAAACATTCAGTACTTC.

V is TRBV5-4 and J is TRBJ1-1; D is undetermined. The germline V and J ends were trimmed by 4 bases and 1 base, with 14 bases remaining between them. From germline, CDR1 is SGHNT and CDR2 YYREEE (reference sequence). This CDR3 has 15 amino acids. The CDR3 protein is CASSQTTLTNTEAFF. DNA of the CDR3: TGTGCCAGCAGCCAGACGACTTTAACGAACACTGAAGCTTTCTTT.

The rearrangement uses TRBV5-1 and TRBJ2-1, with a possible D match to TRBD1 (5 bases). Trimming took 4 bases from V and 12 from J, leaving 26 bases between them. CDR1 and CDR2 from the germline V gene are SGHRS and YFSETQ. The CDR3 totals 16 residues. The DNA for the CDR3 is TGCGCCAGCAGCCCGGCAGGTCAGATCCAAGGGGTACGGCAGTTCTTC. It codes for CASSPAGQIQGVRQFF.

The table lists this clone with a count of one. This sequence joins TRBV7-2 and TRBJ2-3; D tentatively fits TRBD1 or TRBD2 (6 bases each). Germline V lookup: CDR1 SGHTA, CDR2 FQGNSA. The CDR3 covers 15 residues. Trimming stripped 7 bases from V and 3 bases from J, with 17 bases between. The CDR3 sequence is CASTKWGARTDTQYF. In DNA form, the CDR3 reads TGTGCCAGCACCAAATGGGGGGCGCGAACAGATACGCAGTATTTT. Drawing the rest from reference TRBV7-2 and TRBJ2-3, the complete variable domain is GAGVSQSPSNKVTEKGKDVELRCDPISGHTALYWYRQSLGQGLEFLIYFQGNSAPDKSGLPSDRFSAERTGGSVSTLTIQRTQQEDSAVYLCASTKWGARTDTQYFGPGTRLTVL.

This clone has a handful of counts. The chain couples TRBV18 to TRBJ1-2, with 7 bases lining up with TRBD1. The CDR3 is 16 residues long. The V segment lost 5 bases and the J segment 2 bases; nucleotides outside the gene matches: 11. From germline, CDR1 is KGHSH and CDR2 LQKENI. The CDR3 DNA reads as TGTGCCAGCTCATTCTCCCCGGGACAGCAGAACTATGGCTACACCTTC. Translation: CASSFSPGQQNYGYTF.

The genes are TRBV6-5 and TRBJ1-2, with a tentative D call TRBD1 (6 bases). Germline CDR1 reads MNHEY; CDR2 reads SVGAGI. V was trimmed by 0 bases and J by 8 bases, leaving 13 bases between them. The CDR3 consists of 14 residues. For the CDR3, the DNA is TGTGCCAGCAGTTACTCCCCAGGGGACGGCGGCTACACCTTC. This codes for CASSYSPGDGGYTF.

This chain connects TRBV28 to TRBJ2-3, with 7 bases fitting TRBD1. This CDR3 contains 13 residues. The germline gives CDR1 MDHEN, CDR2 SYDVKM. V trimming: 5 bases; J trimming: 6 bases; junction bases outside the gene matches: 5. The CDR3 is CASSKTGLDTQYF. The DNA of the CDR3 is TGTGCCAGCAGTAAGACAGGGTTGGATACGCAGTATTTT.

The chain combines TRBV4-2 with TRBJ2-7; D remains ambiguous. Germline assignment: CDR1 LGHNA and CDR2 YNFKEQ. The V and J ends lost 0 bases and 2 bases respectively, with 11 bases between them. This CDR3 comprises 15 residues. The CDR3 protein is CASSQDVRPAYEQYF. The DNA for the CDR3 is TGTGCCAGCAGCCAAGACGTTCGTCCCGCCTACGAGCAGTACTTC.

This clone was seen just once. The chain links TRBV4-1 to TRBJ2-1, with 7 bases identical to TRBD1. The CDR3 has 16 residues. Germline V CDR1 and CDR2: MGHRA, YSYEKL. The junction had 7 bases not matched to a gene; V was cut back by 3 bases and J by 2 bases. CDR3 region: CASSQLQGSPYNEQFF. In DNA form, the CDR3 reads TGCGCCAGCAGCCAGCTACAGGGGTCTCCCTACAATGAGCAGTTCTTC.

The CDR3 is CASRRLAGSRETQYF. The CDR3 bases are TGTGCCAGCAGAAGACTAGCGGGGTCCCGAGAGACCCAGTACTTC. V usage is TRBV2 and J usage is TRBJ2-5; TRBD2 aligns across 11 bases. The CDR3 spans 15 residues. The germline V gene encodes CDR1 SNHLY and CDR2 FYNNEI. Losses at the gene ends were 6 bases for V and 4 bases for J; bases not matched to a gene: 7.

The gene calls are TRBV15 and TRBJ2-2, with D tentatively TRBD1 or TRBD2 (5 bases each). Trimming took 5 bases from V and 2 from J, leaving 12 bases between them. This CDR3 has 15 residues. Germline V gene data show CDR1 as LNHNV and CDR2 as YYDKDF (reference sequence). The CDR3 protein is CATSYRDVNTGELFF. The CDR3 region has the DNA TGTGCCACCAGCTACCGGGACGTTAACACCGGGGAGCTGTTTTTT.

The chain is built from TRBV6-6 and TRBJ2-3; D gene uncertain. The CDR3 sequence is 14 residues long. Trimming stripped 2 bases from V and 1 base from J, with 7 bases between. Germline CDR1 reads MNHNY; CDR2 reads SVGAGI (reference sequence). CDR3 nucleotide sequence: TGTGCCAGCAGTTACCGGTTTGGCACAGATACGCAGTATTTT. Encoded protein: CASSYRFGTDTQYF.

The V gene is TRBV9, the J gene TRBJ2-3; 9 bases line up with TRBD2. The CDR3 runs 15 residues. Germline loops: CDR1 SGDLS, CDR2 YYNGEE. V was clipped by 0 bases and J by 6 bases; unmatched bases: 5. The CDR3 here is CASSVDGGRADTQYF. The CDR3 nucleotides are TGTGCCAGCAGCGTAGATGGCGGGAGGGCGGATACGCAGTATTTT.

This chain joins TRBV6-5 and TRBJ2-7; no definite D call. The CDR3 runs to 11 residues. Per the germline V gene, CDR1 is MNHEY and CDR2 is SVGAGI. V was clipped by 7 bases and J by 3 bases, with 7 bases between them. CDR3 residues: CASIGNYEQYF. CDR3 in DNA: TGTGCCAGCATAGGCAACTACGAGCAGTACTTC.

The chain carries TRBV6-5 and TRBJ2-1, with 8 positions matching TRBD1. Losses at the gene ends were 0 bases for V and 7 bases for J; bases not matched to a gene: 8. Germline V CDR1 and CDR2: MNHEY, SVGAGI. This CDR3 is built from 16 residues. The CDR3 sequence is CASSYSRDRYGNEQFF. CDR3 nucleotide sequence: TGTGCCAGCAGTTACTCGCGGGACAGGTATGGGAATGAGCAGTTCTTC.

The gene calls are TRBV4-3 and TRBJ2-1; 12 nucleotides match TRBD2. V lost 5 bases and J lost 8; bases outside the gene matches: 7. The CDR3 spans 15 residues. Germline V gene data show CDR1 as LGHNA and CDR2 as YSLEER. CDR3 coding DNA: TGCGCCAGCAGCTCCTGGACTAGCGGGAAGTATGAGCAGTTCTTC. Its translation: CASSSWTSGKYEQFF.

The chain recombines TRBV6-5 with TRBJ2-7; D is ambiguous. Trimming cost V 3 bases and J 3 bases, with 18 bases left between them. Germline V CDR1 and CDR2: MNHEY, SVGAGI. The CDR3 sequence is 16 residues long. The CDR3 here is CASSYGSTGGNYEQYF. The CDR3 DNA follows: TGTGCCAGCAGTTATGGCTCGACCGGCGGAAACTACGAGCAGTACTTC.

V is TRBV5-1 and J is TRBJ2-5; D is ambiguous. Trimming pared 4 bases from V and 3 bases from J, leaving 7 bases between. The CDR3 loop spans 12 amino acids. Looked up from germline, CDR1 is SGHRS and CDR2 is YFSETQ. This CDR3 is CASSEDKETQYF. In DNA, the CDR3 is TGCGCCAGCAGCGAAGATAAAGAGACCCAGTACTTC.

The chain links TRBV6-5 to TRBJ2-7; D is undetermined. The CDR3 spans 11 residues. V lost 3 bases, J lost 2 bases, and 2 bases lay in between. The V gene's germline CDR1 is MNHEY and CDR2 SVGAGI. The CDR3 region is CASSYTYEQYF. In DNA, the CDR3 is TGTGCCAGCAGTTATACCTACGAGCAGTACTTC.

This clone was counted only a few times. The chain carries TRBV7-9 and TRBJ1-4, with D maybe TRBD1 (5 bases). Trimming took 8 bases from V and 2 from J, leaving 21 bases between them. The CDR3 runs to 17 residues. Germline V CDR1 and CDR2: SEHNR, FQNEAQ (reference sequence). The CDR3 here is CASSPFGGGTTNEKLFF. As DNA, the CDR3 is TGTGCCAGCTCCCCGTTTGGGGGGGGAACCACTAATGAAAAACTGTTTTTT.